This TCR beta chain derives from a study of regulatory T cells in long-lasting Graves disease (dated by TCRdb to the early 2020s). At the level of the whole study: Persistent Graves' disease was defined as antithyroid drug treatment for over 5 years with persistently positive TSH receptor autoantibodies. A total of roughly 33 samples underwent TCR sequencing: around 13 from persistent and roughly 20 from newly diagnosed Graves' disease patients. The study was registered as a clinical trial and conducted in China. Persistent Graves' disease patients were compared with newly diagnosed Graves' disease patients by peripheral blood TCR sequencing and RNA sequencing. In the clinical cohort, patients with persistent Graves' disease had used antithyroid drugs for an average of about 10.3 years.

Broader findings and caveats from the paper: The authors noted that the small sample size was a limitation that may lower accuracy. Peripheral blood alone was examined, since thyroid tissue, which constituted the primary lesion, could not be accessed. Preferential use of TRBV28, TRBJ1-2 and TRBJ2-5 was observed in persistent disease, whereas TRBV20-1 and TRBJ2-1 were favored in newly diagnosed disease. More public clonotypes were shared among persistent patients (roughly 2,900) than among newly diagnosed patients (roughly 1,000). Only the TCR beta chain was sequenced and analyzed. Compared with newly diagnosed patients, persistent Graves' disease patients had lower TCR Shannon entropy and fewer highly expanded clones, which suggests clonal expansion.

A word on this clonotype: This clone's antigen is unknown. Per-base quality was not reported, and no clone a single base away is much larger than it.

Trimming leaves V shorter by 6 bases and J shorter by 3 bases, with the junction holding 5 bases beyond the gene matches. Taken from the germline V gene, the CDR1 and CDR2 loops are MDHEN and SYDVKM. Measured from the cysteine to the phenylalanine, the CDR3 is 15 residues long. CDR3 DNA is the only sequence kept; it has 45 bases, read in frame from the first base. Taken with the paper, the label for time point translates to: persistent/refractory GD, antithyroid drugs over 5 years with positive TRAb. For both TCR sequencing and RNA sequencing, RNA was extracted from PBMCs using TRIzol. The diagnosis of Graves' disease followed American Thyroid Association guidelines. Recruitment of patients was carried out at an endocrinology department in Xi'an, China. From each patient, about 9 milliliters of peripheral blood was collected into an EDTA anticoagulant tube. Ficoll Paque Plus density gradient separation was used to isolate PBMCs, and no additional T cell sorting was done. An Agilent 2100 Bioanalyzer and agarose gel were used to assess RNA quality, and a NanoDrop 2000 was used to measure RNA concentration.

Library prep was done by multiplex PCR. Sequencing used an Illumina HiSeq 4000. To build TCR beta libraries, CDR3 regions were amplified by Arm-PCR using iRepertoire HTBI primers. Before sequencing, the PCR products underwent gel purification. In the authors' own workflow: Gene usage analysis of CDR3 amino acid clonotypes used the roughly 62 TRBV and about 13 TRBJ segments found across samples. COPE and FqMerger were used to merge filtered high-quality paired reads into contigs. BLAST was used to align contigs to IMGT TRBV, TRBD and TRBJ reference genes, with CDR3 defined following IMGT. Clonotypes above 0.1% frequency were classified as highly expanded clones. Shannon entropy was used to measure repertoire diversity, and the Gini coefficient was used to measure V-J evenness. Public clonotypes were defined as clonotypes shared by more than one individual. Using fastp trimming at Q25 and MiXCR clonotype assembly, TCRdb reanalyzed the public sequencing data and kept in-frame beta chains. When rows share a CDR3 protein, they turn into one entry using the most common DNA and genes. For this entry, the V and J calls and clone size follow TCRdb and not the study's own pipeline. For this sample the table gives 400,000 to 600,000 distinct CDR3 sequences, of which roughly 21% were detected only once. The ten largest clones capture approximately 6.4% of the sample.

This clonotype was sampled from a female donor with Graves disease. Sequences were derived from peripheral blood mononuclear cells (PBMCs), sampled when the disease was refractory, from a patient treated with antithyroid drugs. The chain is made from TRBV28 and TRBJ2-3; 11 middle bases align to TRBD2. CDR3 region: CASRSGLAGTDTQYF. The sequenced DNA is TGTGCCAGCAGATCCGGACTAGCGGGTACAGATACGCAGTATTTT.